This paragraph reports one T cell receptor beta chain. Amplification used 60 Vbeta primers and 13 Jbeta primers. The data were produced by immunoSEQ multiplex PCR, yet TCRdb's version contains in-frame clones alone and is incomplete. The sample consists of approximately 52,000 clones, 65% to 80% of them appearing once. This record belongs to a study of cytomegalovirus exposure and HLA in healthy donors. CDR3 length: 15 amino acids. V shed 0 bases and J shed 3 bases, with 11 bases lying between them. The germline CDR1 and CDR2 sequences are MNHEY and SVGAGI. The receptor was derived from a man in his forties in good health and CMV-seropositive. The sample was PBMCs. The chain uses TRBV6-5 and TRBJ2-5; D possibly corresponds to TRBD2 (5 bases). CDR3 DNA: TGTGCCAGCAGTTACTCGGGGATCGGGGAAGAGACCCAGTACTTC. This gives the protein CASSYSGIGEETQYF.